The 9 T cell receptor beta chains below come from one sample, sequenced in a study of identifying expanded T cells in peripheral blood. Profiled with immunoSEQ multiplex PCR; TCRdb holds only in-frame clones, not every one. The sample comprises about 78,000 clones, 84% of which are singletons, and about 20% rests with the top ten. The specimen sequenced was blood. The receptors stem from a person aged 18 to 70 in good health.

V gene TRBV6-4 combines with J gene TRBJ2-5; 8 bases align to TRBD2. The CDR3 has 16 amino acids. The V gene's germline CDR1 is MRHNA and CDR2 SNTAGT. The J segment lost 8 bases and the V segment lost 6 bases, leaving 17 bases of the junction unmatched. CDR3 DNA: TGTGCCAGCAGCGACGCGGGGCTAGCGGGTACGGGTACCCAGTACTTC. This encodes CASSDAGLAGTGTQYF.

The chain joins TRBV19 to TRBJ1-3; D might be TRBD1 (5 bases). The germline CDR1 and CDR2 sequences are LNHDA and SQIVND (reference sequence). This CDR3 comprises 17 residues. V was pared by 5 bases and J by 3 bases, with 20 bases between. The CDR3 is CASSFSSRRGSGNTIYF. CDR3 DNA sequence: TGTGCCAGTAGTTTCTCTTCGAGGCGGGGGAGTGGAAACACCATATATTTT. Combining the CDR3 with reference TRBV19 and TRBJ1-3 gives the whole variable domain DGGITQSPKYLFRKEGQNVTLSCEQNLNHDAMYWYRQDPGQGLRLIYYSQIVNDFQKGDIAEGYSVSREKKESFPLTVTSAQKNPTAFYLCASSFSSRRGSGNTIYFGEGSWLTVV.

This sequence joins TRBV19 and TRBJ2-2, with D unclear. Looked up from germline, CDR1 is LNHDA and CDR2 is SQIVND (reference sequence). The V end was cut by 10 bases, the J end by 0 bases, with 9 bases between. This CDR3 comprises 13 residues. The CDR3 loop is CATSRANTGELFF. CDR3 in DNA: TGTGCCACCTCTAGGGCGAACACCGGGGAGCTGTTTTTT.

CDR3 in DNA: TGTGCCAGCCAGGATGAGGCCAAAAACATTCAGTACTTC. It is translated as CASQDEAKNIQYF. The genes are TRBV28 and TRBJ2-4, with D unclear. The CDR3 loop spans 13 amino acids. Trimming cost V 8 bases and J 1 base, with 9 bases left between them. Germline CDR1 is MDHEN and CDR2 is SYDVKM.

This clone was counted a single time. V is TRBV9 and J is TRBJ2-3; 13 nucleotides line up with TRBD2. V shed 4 bases, J shed 2 bases, and the junction held 4 bases outside the gene matches. Looked up from germline, CDR1 is SGDLS and CDR2 is YYNGEE. There are 16 residues in the CDR3. The CDR3 coding sequence is TGTGCCAGCAGCATCGGGACTAGCGGGACCACAGATACGCAGTATTTT. This codes for CASSIGTSGTTDTQYF.

The V and J genes are TRBV7-9 and TRBJ1-4, with 7 nucleotides matching TRBD1. Per the germline V gene, CDR1 is SEHNR and CDR2 is FQNEAQ (reference sequence). V was pared by 3 bases and J by 10 bases, with 14 bases of the junction left unmatched. CDR3 length: 16 residues. This chain's CDR3 is CASSLGDSWEQGKLFF. Here the CDR3 DNA reads TGTGCCAGCAGCTTGGGGGACAGCTGGGAACAGGGAAAACTGTTTTTT. Full variable domain (rest looked up from reference TRBV7-9 and TRBJ1-4): DTGVSQNPRHKITKRGQNVTFRCDPISEHNRLYWYRQTLGQGPEFLTYFQNEAQLEKSRLLSDRFSAERPKGSFSTLEIQRTEQGDSAMYLCASSLGDSWEQGKLFFGSGTQLSVL.

This chain uses TRBV6-5 with TRBJ2-7; 8 nucleotides align to TRBD1. This CDR3 contains 15 residues. CDR1 is MNHEY, CDR2 SVGAGI, per germline. Trimming at V came to 6 bases and at J to 3 bases, leaving 10 bases not matched to a gene. CDR3 nucleotide sequence: TGTGCCAGCAGCCCAGACAGGGGCCTCGGCTACGAGCAGTACTTC. Protein sequence: CASSPDRGLGYEQYF.

The chain is built from TRBV7-3 and TRBJ1-3; no firm D call. Trimming took off 1 base at V and 0 bases at J, with 10 bases between the two ends. The germline CDR1 and CDR2 sequences are SGHTA and FQGTGA. The CDR3 is made up of 16 amino acids. The CDR3 sequence: CASSLNSFGSGNTIYF. CDR3 DNA: TGTGCCAGCAGCTTAAACAGCTTTGGCTCTGGAAACACCATATATTTT.

CDR3 sequence reads: CASSLLGGALYNEQFF. CDR3 nucleotides: TGTGCCAGCAGCTTATTGGGGGGGGCTCTCTACAATGAGCAGTTCTTC. This rearrangement joins TRBV7-2 to TRBJ2-1, with D perhaps matching TRBD2 (7 bases). From germline, CDR1 is SGHTA and CDR2 FQGNSA. With 2 bases removed from V and 3 bases from J, the gap between germline ends came to 14 bases. The length of the CDR3 is 16 residues.